This T cell receptor (beta chain) was found in a study of blood T cell repertoires in COVID-19. The germline CDR1 and CDR2 sequences are SGHRS and YFSETQ. The CDR3 loop spans 14 amino acids. Trimming removed 3 bases from V and 5 bases from J, with 14 bases in between. Only in-frame clones appear in the TCRdb table, and some are missing; sequencing was by immunoSEQ multiplex PCR. The sample shows just over 150,000 clones, around 82% of them seen only once. Seattle patients were enrolled during active infection and followed longitudinally. This clonotype originated in a woman aged 40 to 50 with COVID-19, enrolled during active disease. This rearrangement joins TRBV5-1 to TRBJ2-5, with D maybe TRBD2 (6 bases). The specimen sequenced was peripheral blood. The CDR3 here is CASSWYGGGETQYF. The CDR3 nucleotides are TGCGCCAGCAGCTGGTACGGGGGTGGGGAGACCCAGTACTTC.